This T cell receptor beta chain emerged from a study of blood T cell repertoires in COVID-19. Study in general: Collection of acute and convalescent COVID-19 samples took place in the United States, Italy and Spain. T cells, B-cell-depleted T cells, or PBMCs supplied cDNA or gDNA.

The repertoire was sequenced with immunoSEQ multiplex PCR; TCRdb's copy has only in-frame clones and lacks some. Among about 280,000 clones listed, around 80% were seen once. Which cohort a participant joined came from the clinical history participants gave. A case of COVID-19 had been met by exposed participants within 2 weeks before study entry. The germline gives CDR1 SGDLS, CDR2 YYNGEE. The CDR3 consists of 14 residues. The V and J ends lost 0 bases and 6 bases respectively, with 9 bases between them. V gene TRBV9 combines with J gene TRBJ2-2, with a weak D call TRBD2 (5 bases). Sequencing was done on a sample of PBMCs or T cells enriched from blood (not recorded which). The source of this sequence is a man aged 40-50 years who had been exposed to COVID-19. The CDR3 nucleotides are TGTGCCAGCAGCGTAGGAGGGAGCCCCGGGGAGCTGTTTTTT. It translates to CASSVGGSPGELFF.